Sequencing of this T cell receptor beta chain was carried out in a study of shared T cell receptors in the human thymus. In its sample, this clone was seen a few times. The table came from immunoSEQ multiplex PCR; TCRdb's copy has only in-frame clones and leaves some out. The sample consists of some 720,000 clones, approximately 87% of them appearing once. The trim removed 5 bases at V and 8 bases at J, leaving 9 bases unmatched. This CDR3 comprises 17 residues. Germline CDR1 and CDR2: MNHEY and SMNVEV (reference sequence). The same data also went into a second study, on human thymus T cells.

The chain employs TRBV27 and TRBJ2-1; 16 bases fit TRBD2. The receptor was isolated from a boy less than two years old with a congenital heart defect. Sequencing was performed on thymocytes. The CDR3 nucleotides read TGTGCCAGCAGTAACGGGACTAGCGGGAGGGCGTGGGATGAGCAGTTCTTC. Protein product: CASSNGTSGRAWDEQFF.